These 5 T cell receptor beta chains share one sample of origin, sequenced in a study of CD8+CD57+ T cells in acquired aplastic anemia. Patients selected for sequencing had displayed CD8+CD57+ cell expansion by flow cytometry. Template material for TCR beta VDJ and CDR3 profiling consisted of genomic DNA. One entry per CDR3 protein, called by TCRdb with MiXCR from the reads. The sample carries some 180,000 distinct CDR3 sequences, roughly 65% recorded once. Material for sequencing was sorted CD4+, CD8+, or CD8+CD57+ T cells (not recorded which) from PBMCs. These receptors originate from a human donor with aplastic anemia.

There are a few counts of this clonotype. The CDR3, as DNA: TGTGCCAGCAGTTCGGGTACAGGGGCCACTGAAGCTTTCTTT. Amino acids: CASSSGTGATEAFF. The chain joins TRBV6-6 to TRBJ1-1, with 7 bases that match TRBD1. The germline gives CDR1 MNHNY, CDR2 SVGAGI (reference sequence). The CDR3 length is 14 residues. The V gene end was trimmed by 4 bases and the J gene end by 4 bases; junction bases not matched to a gene: 6.

The chain links TRBV19 to TRBJ2-1; D not resolved. The CDR3 extends over 14 amino acids. Trimming took 7 bases from V and 4 from J, leaving 14 bases between them. Looked up from germline, CDR1 is LNHDA and CDR2 is SQIVND (reference sequence). The CDR3 nucleotides are TGTGCCAGTAACACGGGCACTGATTACAATGAGCAGTTCTTC. Its protein product is CASNTGTDYNEQFF.

This clonotype was seen at least ten times. The chain is built from TRBV9 and TRBJ2-7; TRBD2 might be the D (7 bases). Germline V lookup: CDR1 SGDLS, CDR2 YYNGEE. CDR3 length equals 13 residues. V shed 3 bases and J shed 2 bases, with 9 bases lying between them. CDR3 bases: TGTGCCAGCAGCGGGGGGGGCCCCTACGAGCAGTACTTC. Protein product: CASSGGGPYEQYF.

The table lists this clonotype with many counts. This chain uses TRBV29-1 with TRBJ1-1; D gene unclear. The CDR3 has 11 residues. Germline V gives CDR1 SQVTM, CDR2 ANQGSEA. V was clipped by 7 bases and J by 1 base, with 7 bases between them. DNA of the CDR3: TGCAGCGGAACGGAGAACACTGAAGCTTTCTTT. This translates into CSGTENTEAFF.

The chain uses TRBV24-1 and TRBJ1-2, with D perhaps matching TRBD1 (5 bases). The CDR3 has 14 residues. Trimming stripped 4 bases from V and 5 bases from J, with 13 bases between. Germline-derived CDR1 and CDR2 are KGHDR and SFDVKD. In nucleotides, the CDR3 is TGTGCCACCAGTGACCTTCCTGAGGGGTATGGCTACACCTTC. Its protein is CATSDLPEGYGYTF.